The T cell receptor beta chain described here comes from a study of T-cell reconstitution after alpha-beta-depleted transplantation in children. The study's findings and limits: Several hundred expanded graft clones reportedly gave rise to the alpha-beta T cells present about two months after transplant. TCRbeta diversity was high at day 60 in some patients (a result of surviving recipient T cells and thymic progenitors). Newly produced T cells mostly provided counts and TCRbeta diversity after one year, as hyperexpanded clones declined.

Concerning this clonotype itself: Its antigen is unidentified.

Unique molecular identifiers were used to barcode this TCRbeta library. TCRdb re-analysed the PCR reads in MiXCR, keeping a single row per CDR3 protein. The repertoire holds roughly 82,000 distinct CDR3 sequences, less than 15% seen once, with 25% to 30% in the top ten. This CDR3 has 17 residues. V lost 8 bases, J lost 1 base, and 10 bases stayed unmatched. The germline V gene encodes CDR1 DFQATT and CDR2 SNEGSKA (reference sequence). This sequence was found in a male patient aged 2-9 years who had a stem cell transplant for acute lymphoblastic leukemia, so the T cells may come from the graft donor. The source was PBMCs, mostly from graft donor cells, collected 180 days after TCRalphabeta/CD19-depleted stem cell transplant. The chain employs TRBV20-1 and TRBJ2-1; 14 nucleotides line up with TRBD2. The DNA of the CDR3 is TGCAGTTCCTCGGGACTAGCGGGGGCTTTTTCCTACAATGAGCAGTTCTTC. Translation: CSSSGLAGAFSYNEQFF.